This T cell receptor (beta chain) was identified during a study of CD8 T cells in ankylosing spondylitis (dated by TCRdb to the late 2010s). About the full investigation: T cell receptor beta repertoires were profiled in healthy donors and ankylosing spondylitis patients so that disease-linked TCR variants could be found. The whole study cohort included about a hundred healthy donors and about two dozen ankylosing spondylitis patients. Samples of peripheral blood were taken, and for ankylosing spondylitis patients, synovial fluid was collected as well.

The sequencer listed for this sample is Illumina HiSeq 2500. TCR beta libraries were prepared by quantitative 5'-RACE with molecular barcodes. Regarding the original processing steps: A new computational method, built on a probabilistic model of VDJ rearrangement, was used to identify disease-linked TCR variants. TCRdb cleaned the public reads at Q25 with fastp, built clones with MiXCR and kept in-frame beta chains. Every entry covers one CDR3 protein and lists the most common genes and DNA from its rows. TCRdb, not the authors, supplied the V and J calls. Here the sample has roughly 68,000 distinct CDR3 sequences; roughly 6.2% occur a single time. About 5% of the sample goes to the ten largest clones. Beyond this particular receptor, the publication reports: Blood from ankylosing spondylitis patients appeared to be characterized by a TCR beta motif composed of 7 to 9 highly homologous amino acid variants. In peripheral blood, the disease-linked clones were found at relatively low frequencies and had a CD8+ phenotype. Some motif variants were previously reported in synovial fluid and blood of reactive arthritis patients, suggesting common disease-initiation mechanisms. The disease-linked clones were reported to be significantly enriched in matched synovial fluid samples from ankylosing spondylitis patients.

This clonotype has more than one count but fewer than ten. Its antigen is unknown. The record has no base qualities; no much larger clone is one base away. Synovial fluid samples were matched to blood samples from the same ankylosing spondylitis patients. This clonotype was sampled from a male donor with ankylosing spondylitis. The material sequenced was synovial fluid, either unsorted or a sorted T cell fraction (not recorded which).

The DNA reads TGTGCCAGCAGTTTTAAACGGGGTGTCCCTTGGGGCACAGATACGCAGTATTTT. It encodes CASSFKRGVPWGTDTQYF. The sequence is built from TRBV12-3 or TRBV12-4 and TRBJ2-3; the D gene is perhaps TRBD2, from 5 matching bases. Trimming costs V 3 bases and J 1 base, and their ends lie 20 bases apart. Taken from cysteine to phenylalanine, the CDR3 has 18 residues. Just the 54-base CDR3 DNA is kept, in frame starting at base 1.